This TCR beta chain was captured by sequencing in a study of blood T cell repertoires in COVID-19. About the study: Some COVID-19 samples were acute and others convalescent; all came from the United States, Italy and Spain. T cells, B-cell-depleted T cells, or PBMCs provided the cDNA or gDNA that served as material.

Authors' methods: The assay estimated nucleated cells by amplifying reference gene primers. The assay was immunoSEQ multiplex PCR, and TCRdb's table has in-frame clones only and misses some. Clonal size and the V and J genes are those of that table, whereas D and trimming came from the DNA. This sample has about 130,000 clones, with about 84% found just once. CDR1 and CDR2 (germline): SGHDT, YYEEEE. CDR3 length: 13 residues. Trimming stripped 4 bases from V and 7 bases from J, with 11 bases between. The sample taken for sequencing was peripheral blood. The V gene is TRBV5-6, the J gene TRBJ1-4; unclear D gene. The TCR comes from a human donor in a cohort sampled during active COVID-19. As DNA, the CDR3 is TGTGCCAGCAGCCTGCCCGCACTTGAAAAACTGTTTTTT. Translation gives CASSLPALEKLFF.